A selection of T cell receptor beta chains follows, all from one sample in a study of T cells in Graves' hyperthyroidism and ophthalmopathy. TCRdb re-derived calls from the multiplex PCR reads in MiXCR, one entry per CDR3 protein. The table lists around 520,000 distinct CDR3 sequences, roughly a quarter of them singletons, with about 11% in the top ten. The sequenced sample consisted of blood. The receptors were sampled from a woman aged 25 to 39 with Graves' ophthalmopathy. CDR3s include the opening cysteine and the closing phenylalanine or tryptophan.

j_call | v_call | cdr3_aa
TRBJ2-2 | TRBV4-2 | CASSRFGQTNTGELFF
TRBJ2-2 | TRBV29-1 | CTAGMGFTGELFF
TRBJ2-2 | TRBV3-1 | CASSHGTGTGELFF
TRBJ2-5 | TRBV11-1 | CASSHRTGGETQYF
TRBJ1-1 | TRBV6-1 | CASTSPGSTEAFF
TRBJ2-2 | TRBV6-5 | CASSPDGELFF
TRBJ2-7 | TRBV6-2/TRBV6-3 | CASSYRGVYEQYF
TRBJ1-5 | TRBV19 | CASSMLPGGADLNQPQHF
TRBJ1-5 | TRBV2 | CASSPDARGNQPQHF
TRBJ1-1 | TRBV7-2 | CASSLASRMNTEAFF
TRBJ1-1 | TRBV24-1 | CATSDPITAAEAFF
TRBJ2-7 | TRBV6-5 | CASSYGTQPYEQYF
TRBJ2-2 | TRBV6-4 | CASRDLGTSGGATGELFF
TRBJ2-2 | TRBV24-1 | CATSVPNTGELFF
TRBJ1-2 | TRBV29-1 | CSVGSGGGNYGYTF
TRBJ1-2 | TRBV25-1 | CASSSGTATLYGYTF
TRBJ1-2 | TRBV12-3/TRBV12-4 | CASSQQDRGLDGYTF
TRBJ1-5 | TRBV6-5 | CASSYSGGQGVPQHF
TRBJ1-1 | TRBV11-2 | CASSLGVREAFF
TRBJ2-7 | TRBV28 | CASNSEGYEQYF
TRBJ1-3 | TRBV9 | CASSRTGARNTIYF
TRBJ1-5 | TRBV19 | CASKHGQGGMVSNQPQHF
TRBJ2-7 | TRBV6-5 | CASSYSRDWEYEQYF
TRBJ1-1 | TRBV11-2 | CASRFRGGRENTEAFF
TRBJ2-2 | TRBV10-3 | CAISEGTGSGNGELFF
TRBJ2-5 | TRBV27 | CASSPLAGGEETQYF
TRBJ1-5 | TRBV7-2 | CASSADGSSDSNQPQHF
TRBJ1-2 | TRBV4-1 | CASSPRDRYQEGYTF
TRBJ1-5 | TRBV12-3/TRBV12-4 | CASSIDRYQPQHF
TRBJ1-2 | TRBV6-1 | CASRGTDRPYGYTF
TRBJ1-2 | TRBV20-1 | CSARTPGDYGYTF
TRBJ1-1 | TRBV30 | CAWSSGGGQGIRTEAFF
TRBJ2-7 | TRBV28 | CASSLPPEHEQYF
TRBJ2-7 | TRBV7-8 | CASSQSRGLSSYEQYF
TRBJ1-1 | TRBV25-1 | CVSSYDSNTEAFF
TRBJ1-5 | TRBV27 | CASSLEGAIHQPQHF
TRBJ1-5 | TRBV12-3/TRBV12-4 | CASSREGQESPQHF
TRBJ1-6 | TRBV20-1 | CSARDQVWADNSPLHF
TRBJ1-2 | TRBV28 | CASSTDSLRGYTF
TRBJ1-1 | TRBV24-1 | CATSLGGTEAFF
TRBJ1-6 | TRBV6-1 | CASRGQGALSGNSPLHF
TRBJ2-3 | TRBV11-2 | CASSPGYLETDTQYF
TRBJ1-2 | TRBV7-9 | CASSLQVGRDGGYTF
TRBJ1-3 | TRBV6-1 | CASGSVSSGNTIYF
TRBJ2-5 | TRBV6-1 | CASSELAGDQETQYF
TRBJ1-5 | TRBV12-3/TRBV12-4 | CASSSGTSGNQPQHF
TRBJ2-7 | TRBV7-2 | CASSYDGISYEQYF
TRBJ2-7 | TRBV29-1 | CSATGTNLYEQYF